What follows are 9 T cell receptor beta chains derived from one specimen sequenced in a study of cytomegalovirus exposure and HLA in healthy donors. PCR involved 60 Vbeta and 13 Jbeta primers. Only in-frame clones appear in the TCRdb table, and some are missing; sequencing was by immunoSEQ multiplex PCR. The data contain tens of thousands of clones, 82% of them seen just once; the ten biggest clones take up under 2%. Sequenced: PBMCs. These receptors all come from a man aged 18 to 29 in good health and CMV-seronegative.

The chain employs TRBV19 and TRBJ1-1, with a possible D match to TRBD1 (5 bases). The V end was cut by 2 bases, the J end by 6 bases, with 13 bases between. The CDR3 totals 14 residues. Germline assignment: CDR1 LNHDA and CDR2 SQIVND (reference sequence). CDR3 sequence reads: CASSILGGYAEAFF. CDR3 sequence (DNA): TGTGCCAGTAGTATATTGGGGGGTTACGCTGAAGCTTTCTTT.

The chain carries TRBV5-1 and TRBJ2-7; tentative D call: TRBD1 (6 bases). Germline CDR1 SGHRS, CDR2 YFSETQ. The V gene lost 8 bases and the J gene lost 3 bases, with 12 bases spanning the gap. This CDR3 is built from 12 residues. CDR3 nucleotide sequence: TGCGCCAGTACAGGGCTTGACTACGAGCAGTACTTC. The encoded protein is CASTGLDYEQYF.

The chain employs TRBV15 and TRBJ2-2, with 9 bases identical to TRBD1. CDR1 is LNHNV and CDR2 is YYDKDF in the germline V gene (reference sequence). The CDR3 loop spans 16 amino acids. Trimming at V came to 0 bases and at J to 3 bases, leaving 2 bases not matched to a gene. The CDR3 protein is CATSREQGADTGELFF. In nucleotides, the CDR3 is TGTGCCACCAGCAGAGAACAGGGGGCGGACACCGGGGAGCTGTTTTTT.

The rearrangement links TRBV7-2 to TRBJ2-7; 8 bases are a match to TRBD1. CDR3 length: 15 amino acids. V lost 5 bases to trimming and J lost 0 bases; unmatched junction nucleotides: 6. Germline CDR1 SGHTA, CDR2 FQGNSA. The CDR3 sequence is CASSAYRGSSYEQYF. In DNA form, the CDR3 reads TGTGCCAGCAGCGCCTACAGGGGGAGCTCCTACGAGCAGTACTTC.

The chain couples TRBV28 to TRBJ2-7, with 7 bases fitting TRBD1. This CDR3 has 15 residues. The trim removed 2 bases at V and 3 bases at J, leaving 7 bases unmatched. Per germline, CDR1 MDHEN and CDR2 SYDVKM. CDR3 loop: CASSLADDRDYEQYF. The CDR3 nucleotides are TGTGCCAGCAGTTTAGCTGATGACAGGGACTACGAGCAGTACTTC.

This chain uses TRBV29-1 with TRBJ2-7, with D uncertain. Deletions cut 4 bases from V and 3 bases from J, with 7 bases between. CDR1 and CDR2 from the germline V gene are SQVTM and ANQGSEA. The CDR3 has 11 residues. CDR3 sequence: CSVVYGYEQYF. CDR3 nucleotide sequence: TGCAGCGTTGTATACGGCTACGAGCAGTACTTC.

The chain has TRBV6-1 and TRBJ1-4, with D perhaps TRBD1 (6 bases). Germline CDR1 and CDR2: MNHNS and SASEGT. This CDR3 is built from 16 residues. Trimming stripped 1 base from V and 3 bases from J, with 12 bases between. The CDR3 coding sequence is TGTGCCAGCAGTGAAGAGTTAGGGGGACCTAATGAAAAACTGTTTTTT. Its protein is CASSEELGGPNEKLFF.

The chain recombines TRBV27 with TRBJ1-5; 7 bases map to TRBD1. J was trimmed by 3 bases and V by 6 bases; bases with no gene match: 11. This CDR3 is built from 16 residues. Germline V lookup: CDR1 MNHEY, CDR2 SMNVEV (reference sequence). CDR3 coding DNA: TGTGCCAGCAGCCTACTGGGGGACAGATACAATCAGCCCCAGCATTTT. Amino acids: CASSLLGDRYNQPQHF.

As DNA, the CDR3 is TGTGCCAGCAGCGTAAGTCAACAGACACAAGCTTTCTTT. It specifies CASSVSQQTQAFF. This chain uses TRBV27 with TRBJ1-1; D gene unclear. V lost 6 bases to trimming and J lost 9 bases, with 17 bases between them. Germline loops: CDR1 MNHEY, CDR2 SMNVEV (reference sequence). The CDR3 has 13 amino acids.